The present TCR beta chain was sequenced within a study of T cells in localized non-small cell lung cancer. With 8 bases removed from V and 0 bases from J, the gap between germline ends came to 11 bases. In germline, CDR1 is SNHLY, CDR2 FYNNEI. The CDR3 runs 14 residues. Assay: immunoSEQ multiplex PCR; the TCRdb copy retains only in-frame clones and omits some. The sample consists of roughly 66,000 clones, 85% to 90% of them appearing once. This clonotype originated in a woman aged 40-75 years with stage I lung adenocarcinoma. Sequencing used peripheral blood, obtained before any cancer treatment. V and J are TRBV2 and TRBJ2-1; D uncertain. This CDR3 reads CASSLASSYNEQFF. The CDR3 DNA reads TGTGCCAGCTCCCTGGCGAGCTCCTACAATGAGCAGTTCTTC.